This note documents a single TCR beta chain sequence. Trimming removed 7 bases from V and 6 bases from J, with 16 bases in between. This CDR3 contains 12 residues. Germline V gene sequence: CDR1 SQVTM, CDR2 ANQGSEA. Authors' analysis steps: Researchers report that nucleated cell counts were estimated from reference gene primer amplification. TCRdb's copy holds only in-frame clones and misses some; the assay was immunoSEQ multiplex PCR. V and J calls and clone size follow that table, whereas D and trimming were derived from the DNA. The sample includes fewer than 250,000 clones, approximately 80% of them seen just once. The source of the sample is a study of blood T cell repertoires in COVID-19. Residents of 24 US areas, aged about 18 to 89 years, made up the participants. Clinical history as reported by participants underpinned cohort assignment.

The origin of this receptor is a woman in her forties with acute COVID-19. Sequenced material: PBMCs or T cells enriched from blood (not recorded which). This rearrangement joins TRBV29-1 to TRBJ2-7, with D tentatively TRBD1 (5 bases). CDR3 sequence: CSALLGPREQYF. CDR3 sequence (DNA): TGCAGCGCTCTATTGGGGCCTCGCGAGCAGTACTTC.